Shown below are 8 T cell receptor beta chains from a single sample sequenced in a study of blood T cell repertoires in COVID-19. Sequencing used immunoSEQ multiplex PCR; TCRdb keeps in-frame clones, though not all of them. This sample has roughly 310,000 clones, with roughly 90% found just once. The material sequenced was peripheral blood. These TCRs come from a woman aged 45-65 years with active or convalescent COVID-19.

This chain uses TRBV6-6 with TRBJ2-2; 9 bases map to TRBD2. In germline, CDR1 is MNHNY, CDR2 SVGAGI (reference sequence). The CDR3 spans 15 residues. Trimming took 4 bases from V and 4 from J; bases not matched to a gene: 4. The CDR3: CASSLAGVSTGELFF. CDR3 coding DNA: TGTGCCAGCAGTTTAGCGGGAGTATCCACCGGGGAGCTGTTTTTT.

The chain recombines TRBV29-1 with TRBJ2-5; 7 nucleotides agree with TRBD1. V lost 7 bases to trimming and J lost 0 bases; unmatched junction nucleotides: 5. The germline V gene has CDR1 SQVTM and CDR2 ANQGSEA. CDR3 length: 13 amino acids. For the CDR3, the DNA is TGCAGCGGGAACAGGGGCAACCAAGAGACCCAGTACTTC. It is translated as CSGNRGNQETQYF.

For the CDR3, the DNA is TGTGCCAGCAGCCTGTCGCGACTAGCCCCAGAGACCCAGTACTTC. It encodes CASSLSRLAPETQYF. The chain has TRBV2 and TRBJ2-5, with 7 positions matching TRBD2. The V gene's germline CDR1 is SNHLY and CDR2 FYNNEI. J was trimmed by 4 bases and V by 6 bases; bases with no gene match: 11. This CDR3 is built from 15 residues.

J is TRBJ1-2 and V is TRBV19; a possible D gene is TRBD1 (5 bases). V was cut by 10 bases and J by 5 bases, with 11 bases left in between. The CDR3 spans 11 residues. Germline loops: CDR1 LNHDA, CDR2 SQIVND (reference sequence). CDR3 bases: TGTGCCACCACAGGATTTTATGGCTACACCTTC. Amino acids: CATTGFYGYTF.

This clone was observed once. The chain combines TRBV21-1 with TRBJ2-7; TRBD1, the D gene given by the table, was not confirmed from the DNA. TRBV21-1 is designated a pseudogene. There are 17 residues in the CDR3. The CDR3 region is CASSKAPYRAPDYEQYF. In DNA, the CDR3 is TGTGCCAGCAGCAAAGCCCCCTACAGGGCCCCGGACTACGAGCAGTACTTC.

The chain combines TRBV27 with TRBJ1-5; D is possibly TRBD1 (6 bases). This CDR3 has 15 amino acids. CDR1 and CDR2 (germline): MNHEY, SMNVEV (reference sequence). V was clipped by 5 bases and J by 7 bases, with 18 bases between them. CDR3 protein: CASSPRTVGWQPQHF. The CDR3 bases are TGTGCCAGCAGTCCTAGGACAGTAGGTTGGCAGCCCCAGCATTTT.

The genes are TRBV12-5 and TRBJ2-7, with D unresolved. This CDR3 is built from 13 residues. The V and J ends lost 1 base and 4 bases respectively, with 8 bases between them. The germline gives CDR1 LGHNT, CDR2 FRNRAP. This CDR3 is CASGLGGSYEQYF. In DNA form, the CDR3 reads TGTGCTAGTGGTTTGGGCGGATCGTACGAGCAGTACTTC.

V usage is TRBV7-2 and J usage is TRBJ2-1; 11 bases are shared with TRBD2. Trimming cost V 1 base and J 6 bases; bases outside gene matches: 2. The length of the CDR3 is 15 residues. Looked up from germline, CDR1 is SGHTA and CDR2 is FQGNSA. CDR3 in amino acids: CASSLGLAGSNEQFF. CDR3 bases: TGTGCCAGCAGCTTAGGACTAGCGGGAAGCAATGAGCAGTTCTTC.